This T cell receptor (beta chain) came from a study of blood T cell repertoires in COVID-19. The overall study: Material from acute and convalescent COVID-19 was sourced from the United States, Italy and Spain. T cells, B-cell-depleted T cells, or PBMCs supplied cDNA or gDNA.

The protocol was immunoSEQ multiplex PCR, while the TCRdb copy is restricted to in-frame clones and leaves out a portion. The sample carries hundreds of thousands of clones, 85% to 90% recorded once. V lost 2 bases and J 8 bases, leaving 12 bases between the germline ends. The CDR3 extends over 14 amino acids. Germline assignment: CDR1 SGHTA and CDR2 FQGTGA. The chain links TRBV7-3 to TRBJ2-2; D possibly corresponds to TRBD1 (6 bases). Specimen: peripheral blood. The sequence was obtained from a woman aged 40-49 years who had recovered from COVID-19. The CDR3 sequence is CASSLGAGAGELFF. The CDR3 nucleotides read TGTGCCAGCAGCTTAGGGGCAGGGGCAGGGGAGCTGTTTTTT.